The sequence of this T cell receptor beta chain was determined in a study of blood T cell repertoires in COVID-19. Looking at the study overall: Spain, Italy and the United States supplied samples that represented acute and convalescent COVID-19. T cells, B-cell-depleted T cells, or PBMCs supplied cDNA or gDNA.

This clone was counted once. V dropped 6 bases and J dropped 0 bases, with 8 bases sitting between them. Per the germline V gene, CDR1 is SGHTA and CDR2 is FQGNSA. The CDR3 sequence is 14 residues long. As processed by the authors: Estimation of nucleated cell counts was performed using reference gene primer amplification. Produced via immunoSEQ multiplex PCR; TCRdb's table is partial and in-frame only. D and trimming were read from the DNA, whereas the V and J calls and clone size are those reported in that table. The sample lists 100,000 to 150,000 clones, about 83% seen once, with about 6.3% in the top ten.

The specimen was peripheral blood. This TCR came from a man older than 75 with active or convalescent COVID-19. V is TRBV7-2 and J is TRBJ1-4; no clear D gene. The CDR3 reads CASRREATNEKLFF. In DNA form, the CDR3 reads TGTGCCAGCAGGAGAGAGGCAACTAATGAAAAACTGTTTTTT.